This TCR beta chain appears in the sequencing data of a study of blood T cell repertoires in COVID-19. This clone occurred once. Original handling: Reference gene primers were amplified, and this amplification served to estimate nucleated cell counts. Data came from immunoSEQ multiplex PCR; TCRdb stores just in-frame clones and leaves some out. Clonal size and the V and J genes are those of that table, whereas D and trimming came from the DNA. The profile shows 450,000 to 500,000 clones, approximately 85% of them singletons. The CDR3 consists of 14 residues. Germline values: CDR1 MDHEN, CDR2 SYDVKM. The ends were cut back, 6 bases at V and 4 bases at J, with 14 bases in the middle.

This receptor was obtained from a human donor in a cohort sampled during active COVID-19. What was sequenced was peripheral blood. The rearrangement uses TRBV28 and TRBJ2-3; TRBD1 is a possible D gene (6 bases). The CDR3 sequence: CASSRTGYADTQYF. CDR3 DNA: TGTGCCAGCAGCCGAACAGGGTACGCAGATACGCAGTATTTT.